This T cell receptor beta chain appears in the sequencing data of a study of T cells in women clearing cervical HPV infection. Study overall: Donors had HPV16-related CIN3 or worse; 2 had invasive cancer.

As for this clone: What it binds is unknown. The CDR3 end falls 3 residues outside the read, so it is completed with the germline J gene.

Looked up from germline, CDR1 is LNHDA and CDR2 is SQIVND (reference sequence). The CDR3 extends over 16 amino acids. The trim removed 6 bases at V and 1 base at J, leaving 11 bases unmatched. Study-level points and caveats: Associations may precede or follow infection; HPV-specific or memory T cells were not isolated.

MY09/MY11 PCR detected cervical HPV DNA; dot-blot assigned genotypes. Produced via immunoSEQ multiplex PCR; TCRdb's table is partial and in-frame only. Its clone listing holds approximately 30,000 clones. This sequence was found in a woman between 18 and 69 years old with a cervical HPV16 infection that either progressed to CIN3+ or cleared (not recorded which). The chain couples TRBV19 to TRBJ1-1, with TRBD1 matching 7 bases. Sequences were obtained from blood buffy coat. CDR3 in amino acids: CASRARQGLRNTEAFF. The sequenced CDR3 bases are TGTGCCAGTAGAGCCAGACAGGGACTCAGGAACACTGAA.